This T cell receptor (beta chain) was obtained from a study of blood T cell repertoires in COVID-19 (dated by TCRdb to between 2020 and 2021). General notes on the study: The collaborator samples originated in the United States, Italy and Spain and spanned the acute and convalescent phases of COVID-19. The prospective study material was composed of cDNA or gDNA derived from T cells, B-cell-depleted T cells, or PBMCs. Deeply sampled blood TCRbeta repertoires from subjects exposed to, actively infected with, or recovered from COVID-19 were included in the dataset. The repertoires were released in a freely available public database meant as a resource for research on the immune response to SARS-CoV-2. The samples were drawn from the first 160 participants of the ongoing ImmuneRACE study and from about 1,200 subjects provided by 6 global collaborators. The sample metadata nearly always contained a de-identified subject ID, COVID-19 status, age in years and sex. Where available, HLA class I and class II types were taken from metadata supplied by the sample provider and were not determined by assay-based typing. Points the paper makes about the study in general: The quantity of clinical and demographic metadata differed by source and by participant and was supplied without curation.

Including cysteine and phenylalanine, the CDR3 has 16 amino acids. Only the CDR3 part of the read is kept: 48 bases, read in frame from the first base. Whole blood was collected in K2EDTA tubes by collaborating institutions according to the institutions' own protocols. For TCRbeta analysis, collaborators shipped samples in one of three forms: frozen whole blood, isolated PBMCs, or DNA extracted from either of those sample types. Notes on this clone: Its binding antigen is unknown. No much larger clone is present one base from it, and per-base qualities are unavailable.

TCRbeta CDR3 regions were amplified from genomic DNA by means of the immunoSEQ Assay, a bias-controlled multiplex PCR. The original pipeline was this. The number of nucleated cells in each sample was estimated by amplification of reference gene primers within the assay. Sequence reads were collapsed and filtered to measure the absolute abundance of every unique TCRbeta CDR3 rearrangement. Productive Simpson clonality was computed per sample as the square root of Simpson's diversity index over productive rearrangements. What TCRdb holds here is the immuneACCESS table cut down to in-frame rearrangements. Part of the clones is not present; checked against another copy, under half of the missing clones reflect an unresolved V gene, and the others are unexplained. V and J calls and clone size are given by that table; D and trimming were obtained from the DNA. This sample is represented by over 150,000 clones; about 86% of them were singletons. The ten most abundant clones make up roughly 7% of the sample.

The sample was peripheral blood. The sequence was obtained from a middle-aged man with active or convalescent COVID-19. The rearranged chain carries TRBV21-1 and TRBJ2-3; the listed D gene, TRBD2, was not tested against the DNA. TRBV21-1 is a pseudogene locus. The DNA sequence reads TGTGCCAGCAGCATTAGCGGGAGGGCCTTATCCCGTACGCAGTATTTT. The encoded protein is CASSISGRALSRTQYF.